This TCR beta chain was sequenced in a study of glioma-infiltrating T cells. The study's findings and limits: Non-neoplastic patients had below-expected tissue-blood divergence, while all gliomas exceeded expectation. Only very few CDR3 sequences appeared in both tissue and blood.

The CDR3 runs 14 residues. The V gene's germline CDR1 is SGHTA and CDR2 FQGNSA. Trimming left V 2 bases short and J 1 base short, with 8 bases between. TCR alpha and beta CDR3 regions were amplified from RNA using iRepertoire nested multiplex PCR. Each CDR3 protein gets one entry after TCRdb re-called the multiplex PCR reads with MiXCR. The sample has some 110,000 distinct CDR3 sequences, more than 20% seen once; the top ten hold 13% to 15%. The table lists this clonotype with a few counts. Its specificity is not known. Sequencing was carried out using glioma tissue, nonneoplastic brain tissue, or PBMCs (not recorded which). The V and J genes are TRBV7-2 and TRBJ1-1, with unresolved D. The sequence derives from a human donor with low-grade glioma or glioblastoma, undergoing nonglioma brain surgery, or in good health (not recorded which). CDR3 in DNA: TGTGCCAGCAGCTTATTTTCGGCGAACACTGAAGCTTTCTTT. Translated, it gives CASSLFSANTEAFF.